This T cell receptor beta chain was captured by sequencing in a study of T cells in Graves' hyperthyroidism and ophthalmopathy (dated by TCRdb to between 2018 and 2020). As for the study more broadly: Peripheral blood was sampled at the time of initial diagnosis, prior to any treatment. TCR V-J signatures able to tell the groups apart were searched for in a discovery cohort of about a hundred patients, of whom roughly 42 had Graves' ophthalmopathy and roughly 58 had stable Graves' hyperthyroidism. Prospective prediction of ophthalmopathy was tested in an independent validation cohort of approximately 19 hyperthyroidism patients and approximately 17 patients who later progressed to ophthalmopathy. The 75 to 100 discovery patients were randomly divided into training and test sets at a 7:3 ratio. The study also compared thyroid tissue and blood T-cell repertoires from more than five Graves' hyperthyroidism patients. Once sampling was done, hyperthyroidism patients were given methimazole at a starting dose of 30 mg daily, whereas ophthalmopathy patients were given high-dose intravenous methylprednisolone. The paper describes TCR Vbeta CDR3 sequencing of about 140 peripheral blood samples, made up of roughly 40 ophthalmopathy patients, around 78 hyperthyroidism patients and roughly 17 progressor patients.

What the work shows at the level of the full study, not this receptor alone: No statistical method was used to fix the sample size in advance, and group allocation was not hidden from the investigators. Most expanded thyroid clonotypes (frequency above 0.001) were also found in blood, which suggests that blood repertoires may mirror thyroid immune responses. In cross-validation, a model built on a 13 V-J signature told ophthalmopathy apart from stable hyperthyroidism with 87.88% sensitivity and around 84% specificity, and in testing the same model reached 80%/75%. During validation, the model predicted progression to ophthalmopathy a median of approximately 6 months ahead of onset, with around 71% sensitivity and 72% to 85% specificity.

The TCR beta CDR3 regions were amplified from the RNA transcripts. For the first round of RT-PCR on the TCR CDR3, the HTBI primer set was used together with the Qiagen OneStep RT-PCR kit. Libraries were constructed in a second round of multiplex PCR, after which size selection and purification were carried out. Sequencing of the libraries was done on an Illumina HiSeq2000 using paired-end 100 bp reads. The authors' pipeline ran thus. Raw data were processed with SOAPnuke, discarding reads with adapters, uncalled bases, mean Phred below 15, or no exact constant-primer or identifier match. COPE v1.2.5 was used to merge high-quality paired reads, and clonotypes were defined as unique nucleotide sequences. MiTCR v1.1 was used to align the clonotypes against IMGT TRBV, TRBD and TRBJ reference segments. The analysis included only V-J combinations with a frequency above 0.0001, which together covered over 98% of the repertoires. A TCS score was defined as the ratio of F50 (clonal expansion) to E x V (chaos), with BLOSUM62-based TCRdist applied between CDR3 peptides within each V-J. Welch's t-statistics and random forest reduced 500 to 550 V-J features to 10 to 15, which were used in a naive Bayes classifier (R e1071). TCRdb took the public reads, trimmed them with fastp at Q25, ran MiXCR for clone calling and kept in-frame beta chains. Each record represents a unique CDR3 protein, reported with the most common genes and DNA among its rows. The V and J calls and clone size are TCRdb's, not the authors'. Across this sample there are around 300,000 distinct CDR3 sequences, with about 14% seen only once. Roughly 7.5% of the sample goes to the ten largest clones.

At least ten counts were recorded for this clonotype. Its recognized antigen is unknown. No base quality values were provided; no much bigger clone lies one nucleotide off. Per the germline V gene, MDHEN is the CDR1 and SYDVKM is the CDR2. V is reduced by 3 bases and J by 8 bases, leaving a spacing of 8 bases between them. The cysteine opens and the phenylalanine closes a CDR3 of 12 amino acids. Only the CDR3 DNA stays, 36 bases, in frame from base 1. Hyperthyroidism patients were newly diagnosed, had a disease duration of under 2 months, and were aged 18 to 65 years. Patients with uncontrolled infections, other autoimmune diseases, pregnancy or lactation were excluded. Diagnoses were established on the basis of clinical symptoms, serum thyroxine and TRAb, thyroid ultrasound, and orbital computed tomography. Blood from progressor patients was drawn when they were first diagnosed with hyperthyroidism, before any ophthalmopathy symptoms appeared. Ficoll-Paque density gradient centrifugation was used to isolate PBMCs from approximately 10 ml of fresh peripheral blood. Progressor patients were defined as those initially diagnosed with Graves' hyperthyroidism in whom ophthalmopathy developed during follow-up. Total RNA was extracted using Trizol reagent, and RNA quality was assessed on an Agilent 2100 Bioanalyzer.

Specimen: blood. The sequence was obtained from a woman aged 25 to 39 with Graves' hyperthyroidism that later progressed to Graves' ophthalmopathy. The receptor chain draws on TRBV28 and TRBJ2-1, with the D gene uncertain. Here is the DNA: TGTGCCAGCAGTTTGGATAGTCATGAGCAGTTCTTC. This translates into CASSLDSHEQFF.